What follows are 23 T cell receptor beta chains derived from one specimen sequenced in a study of cytomegalovirus exposure and HLA in healthy donors. Data came from immunoSEQ multiplex PCR; TCRdb stores just in-frame clones and leaves some out. The sample consists of around 190,000 clones, roughly 85% of them appearing once. Sequenced material: PBMCs. Every receptor here comes from a man aged 18 to 30 in good health and CMV-seropositive.

This chain joins TRBV5-1 and TRBJ1-4; a possible D gene is TRBD1 (5 bases). The length of the CDR3 is 18 residues. Per the germline V gene, CDR1 is SGHRS and CDR2 is YFSETQ. Trimming shortened V by 4 bases and J by 7 bases, and 26 bases separated the two germline ends. The CDR3 is CASSSAGTAPGLGEKLFF. Here the CDR3 DNA reads TGCGCCAGCAGCAGTGCAGGGACTGCCCCCGGCTTAGGTGAAAAACTGTTTTTT.

DNA of the CDR3: TGTGCCAGCAGTTTATCAGCGTGGCAGTACTTC. It encodes CASSLSAWQYF. The chain has TRBV28 and TRBJ2-7; unclear D gene. The V end lost 1 base, the J end lost 9 bases, and 7 bases lay between the germline ends. The CDR3 runs to 11 residues. Germline V CDR1 and CDR2: MDHEN, SYDVKM.

This chain uses TRBV9 with TRBJ1-1, with a tentative D call TRBD1 (5 bases). The CDR3 consists of 15 residues. CDR1 is SGDLS and CDR2 is YYNGEE in the germline V gene. V was clipped by 0 bases and J by 5 bases, with 14 bases between them. CDR3 coding DNA: TGTGCCAGCAGCGTAGGTGGGGGGGTGGGAACTGAAGCTTTCTTT. It specifies CASSVGGGVGTEAFF. The variable domain in full, with the rest retrieved from reference TRBV9 and TRBJ1-1, is DSGVTQTPKHLITATGQRVTLRCSPRSGDLSVYWYQQSLDQGLQFLIQYYNGEERAKGNILERFSAQQFPDLHSELNLSSLELGDSALYFCASSVGGGVGTEAFFGQGTRLTVV.

This clone was observed once. The V and J genes are TRBV13 and TRBJ2-6; D is unresolved. The germline V gene has CDR1 PRHDT and CDR2 FYEKMQ (reference sequence). The CDR3 sequence is 14 residues long. V was trimmed by 5 bases and J by 4 bases, leaving 9 bases between them. The CDR3 DNA reads as TGTGCCAGCAGCACGAGTCTGGGGGCCAACGTCCTGACTTTC. Its protein is CASSTSLGANVLTF.

V gene TRBV9 combines with J gene TRBJ2-1; no clear D gene. The V end was cut by 4 bases, the J end by 4 bases, with 9 bases between. The CDR3 runs 13 residues. Germline CDR1 and CDR2: SGDLS and YYNGEE. The CDR3 sequence: CASSPHIYNEQFF. CDR3 coding DNA: TGTGCCAGCAGCCCACACATATACAATGAGCAGTTCTTC. Variable domain in full (rest from reference TRBV9 and TRBJ2-1): DSGVTQTPKHLITATGQRVTLRCSPRSGDLSVYWYQQSLDQGLQFLIQYYNGEERAKGNILERFSAQQFPDLHSELNLSSLELGDSALYFCASSPHIYNEQFFGPGTRLTVL.

This rearrangement joins TRBV29-1 to TRBJ1-2; TRBD1 might be the D (5 bases). CDR3 length: 11 residues. Trimming shortened V by 6 bases and J by 7 bases, and 12 bases separated the two germline ends. Looked up from germline, CDR1 is SQVTM and CDR2 is ANQGSEA. The CDR3 DNA follows: TGCAGCGTAGTAAGCGGGGGTGGCTACACCTTC. It codes for CSVVSGGGYTF.

This clone was counted only a few times. This chain joins TRBV7-9 and TRBJ2-1; 12 bases are shared with TRBD2. The CDR3 consists of 15 residues. V dropped 5 bases and J dropped 5; count of bases not matched to a gene: 4. The germline V gene encodes CDR1 SEHNR and CDR2 FQNEAQ (reference sequence). The DNA for the CDR3 is TGTGCCAGCAGCCCCGGACTAGCGGGGCACAATGAGCAGTTCTTC. It yields the protein CASSPGLAGHNEQFF.

This rearrangement joins TRBV6-1 to TRBJ1-6, with no clear D. This CDR3 has 15 amino acids. Germline CDR1 is MNHNS and CDR2 is SASEGT. V lost 2 bases to trimming and J lost 10 bases, with 15 bases between them. The CDR3 sequence is CASSEQYGFGSPLHF. The CDR3 DNA sequence: TGTGCCAGCAGTGAACAGTATGGGTTCGGGTCACCCCTCCACTTT.

This chain links TRBV18 with TRBJ2-1, with TRBD2 matching 7 bases. The CDR3 is 15 residues long. CDR1 and CDR2 (germline): KGHSH, LQKENI. The ends lost 0 bases at V and 4 bases at J; junction bases unmatched: 3. CDR3 sequence (DNA): TGTGCCAGCTCACCACCTGCTAGCGGATACAATGAGCAGTTCTTC. Protein product: CASSPPASGYNEQFF.

The V call is TRBV11-2, the J call TRBJ2-1, with 11 bases aligning to TRBD2. V lost 4 bases and J lost 4; bases outside the gene matches: 6. The CDR3 runs 16 residues. In germline, CDR1 is SGHAT, CDR2 FQNNGV. The CDR3 spells CASSSTSGRRYNEQFF. CDR3 bases: TGTGCCAGCAGCTCTACTAGCGGGAGACGGTACAATGAGCAGTTCTTC.

V usage is TRBV16 and J usage is TRBJ2-7; 11 positions match TRBD2. V shed 3 bases, J shed 0 bases, and the junction held 1 base outside the gene matches. This CDR3 is 15 amino acids long. In germline, CDR1 is KGHSY, CDR2 FQNENV. The DNA of the CDR3 is TGTGCCAGCAGCCAGGGACTAGCGGCCTCCTACGAGCAGTACTTC. Its protein is CASSQGLAASYEQYF.

The V call is TRBV7-2, the J call TRBJ2-7; the D gene is possibly TRBD2 (7 bases). The V and J ends lost 5 bases and 0 bases respectively, with 17 bases between them. There are 16 residues in the CDR3. The germline V gene encodes CDR1 SGHTA and CDR2 FQGNSA. CDR3 protein: CASSVQGGGPSYEQYF. CDR3 bases: TGTGCCAGCAGCGTACAAGGGGGGGGCCCCTCCTACGAGCAGTACTTC.

V is TRBV6-5 and J is TRBJ1-2; no definite D call. The V end lost 2 bases, the J end lost 6 bases, and 16 bases lay between the germline ends. The CDR3 consists of 15 residues. Germline loops: CDR1 MNHEY, CDR2 SVGAGI. The CDR3: CASSYVGSLVNGYTF. The CDR3, as DNA: TGTGCCAGCAGTTACGTGGGGAGCTTGGTCAATGGCTACACCTTC.

This rearrangement joins TRBV6-5 to TRBJ2-7; 9 nucleotides align to TRBD1. With V trimmed by 6 bases and J by 3 bases, 9 bases remained unmatched. Germline V gene sequence: CDR1 MNHEY, CDR2 SVGAGI. This CDR3 region has 15 residues. The CDR3 nucleotides read TGTGCCAGCAGACCTACAGGGGGCGATATCTACGAGCAGTACTTC. Amino acid sequence: CASRPTGGDIYEQYF.

The chain recombines TRBV27 with TRBJ2-7; 9 bases agree with TRBD1. Trimming cost V 3 bases and J 3 bases; bases outside gene matches: 6. Germline V gene data show CDR1 as MNHEY and CDR2 as SMNVEV (reference sequence). CDR3 length equals 15 residues. CDR3 protein: CASSLRRQGVYEQYF. The CDR3 region has the DNA TGTGCCAGCAGTTTGAGGAGACAGGGGGTCTACGAGCAGTACTTC.

On this clone itself: The sample holds other DNA sequences that translate to the same CDR3. The chain employs TRBV7-2 and TRBJ2-2, with no clear D. CDR3 length: 12 residues. Trimming pared 6 bases from V and 3 bases from J, leaving 5 bases between. Per germline, CDR1 SGHTA and CDR2 FQGNSA. CDR3 nucleotide sequence: TGTGCCAGCAGTCCTGACACCGGGGAGCTGTTTTTT. Translating it yields CASSPDTGELFF.

The chain joins TRBV11-2 to TRBJ2-5; 10 nucleotides align to TRBD2. The V gene end was trimmed by 4 bases and the J gene end by 5 bases; junction bases not matched to a gene: 7. The CDR3 is 15 amino acids. Germline assignment: CDR1 SGHAT and CDR2 FQNNGV. The DNA for the CDR3 is TGTGCCAGCAGCTCTTCTAGCGGGAGTAGCGAGACCCAGTACTTC. Its translation: CASSSSSGSSETQYF.

This chain links TRBV5-6 with TRBJ1-1; 8 bases fit TRBD1. Germline V lookup: CDR1 SGHDT, CDR2 YYEEEE. Germline trimming cut 5 bases from V and 7 bases from J; bases unmatched to any gene: 4. The CDR3 has 12 residues. The CDR3 sequence: CASSWTGLEAFF. The CDR3 coding sequence is TGTGCCAGCAGTTGGACAGGGCTTGAAGCTTTCTTT.

In its sample, this clone was seen once. This chain uses TRBV5-1 with TRBJ2-1; 9 nucleotides agree with TRBD2. CDR1 is SGHRS and CDR2 is YFSETQ in the germline V gene. The CDR3 loop spans 15 amino acids. V lost 6 bases to trimming and J lost 1 base; unmatched junction nucleotides: 5. DNA for the CDR3: TGCGCCAGCATGCGGGAGGGCCAATCCTACAATGAGCAGTTCTTC. This codes for CASMREGQSYNEQFF.

This chain links TRBV11-2 with TRBJ2-7; 8 bases align to TRBD2. This CDR3 spans 10 amino acids. The germline CDR1 and CDR2 sequences are SGHAT and FQNNGV. V gave up 8 bases and J gave up 6 bases; unmatched junction bases: 0. The CDR3 bases are TGTGCCAGCGCGGGGGGCGAGCAGTACTTC. It codes for CASAGGEQYF.

This clone was picked up one time. V and J are TRBV27 and TRBJ2-3; D uncertain. V lost 3 bases and J 3 bases, leaving 10 bases between the germline ends. The CDR3 has 14 amino acids. Germline V gene data show CDR1 as MNHEY and CDR2 as SMNVEV (reference sequence). The CDR3 bases are TGTGCCAGCAGTTTGAGTGCCGGGACAGATACGCAGTATTTT. Protein product: CASSLSAGTDTQYF.

This sequence joins TRBV30 and TRBJ2-5; the D gene is possibly TRBD1 (6 bases). Germline V gene sequence: CDR1 GTSNPN, CDR2 SVGIG (reference sequence). Trimming removed 4 bases from V and 6 bases from J, with 12 bases in between. This CDR3 region has 12 residues. CDR3 amino acids: CAWTGGLKTQYF. CDR3 DNA: TGTGCCTGGACTGGGGGCCTGAAGACCCAGTACTTC.

This clone showed up just once. V and J are TRBV6-5 and TRBJ1-5; D might be TRBD1 (6 bases). This CDR3 region has 16 residues. Germline assignment: CDR1 MNHEY and CDR2 SVGAGI. Trimming took off 4 bases at V and 0 bases at J, with 13 bases between the two ends. CDR3 bases: TGTGCCAGCAGTTGGGCCCAGGGGTATAGCAATCAGCCCCAGCATTTT. The encoded protein is CASSWAQGYSNQPQHF.